Shown below are 5 T cell receptor beta chains from a single sample sequenced in a study of cytomegalovirus exposure and HLA in healthy donors. In the PCR, 60 Vbeta and 13 Jbeta primers were used. Measured with immunoSEQ multiplex PCR; TCRdb has only the in-frame clones, and not every one. The sample holds 55,000 to 70,000 clones, roughly 89% seen once. The sample comprised PBMCs. The source is a woman in her thirties in good health and CMV-seronegative.

V is TRBV14 and J is TRBJ2-1; D is uncertain. The germline V gene has CDR1 SGHDN and CDR2 FVKESK. The germline V and J ends were trimmed by 4 bases and 0 bases, with 10 bases remaining between them. The CDR3 has 15 residues. The CDR3, as DNA: TGTGCCAGCAGCCCATTGCGTTTCTCCTACAATGAGCAGTTCTTC. Protein: CASSPLRFSYNEQFF.

The rearrangement joins TRBV4-1 to TRBJ2-6; tentatively, D is TRBD1 (6 bases). V shed 1 base and J shed 0 bases, with 10 bases lying between them. The V gene's germline CDR1 is MGHRA and CDR2 YSYEKL. CDR3 size: 17 residues. CDR3 nucleotides: TGCGCCAGCAGCCAAGTACGACAGGACTCTGGGGCCAACGTCCTGACTTTC. Translation: CASSQVRQDSGANVLTF.

J is TRBJ2-1 and V is TRBV9; the match to TRBD2 covers 9 bases. CDR1 and CDR2 (germline): SGDLS, YYNGEE. With 0 bases clipped from V and 7 bases from J, the junction kept 5 bases outside the gene matches. This CDR3 has 15 residues. CDR3 DNA: TGTGCCAGCAGCGTAGTGGCGGGAGGGCCTAATGAGCAGTTCTTC. This sequence encodes CASSVVAGGPNEQFF.

The chain recombines TRBV5-1 with TRBJ2-1; 8 bases agree with TRBD2. This CDR3 has 15 residues. Germline assignment: CDR1 SGHRS and CDR2 YFSETQ. Trimming at V came to 3 bases and at J to 8 bases, leaving 10 bases not matched to a gene. The CDR3 protein is CASSSGTRAGDEQFF. Here the CDR3 DNA reads TGCGCCAGCAGCTCCGGGACTAGGGCGGGCGATGAGCAGTTCTTC.

The V call is TRBV10-2, the J call TRBJ2-7, with 7 bases matching TRBD2. The CDR3 consists of 12 residues. CDR1 and CDR2 from the germline V gene are WSHSY and SAAADI. The V segment lost 6 bases and the J segment 3 bases; nucleotides outside the gene matches: 2. CDR3 sequence (DNA): TGCGCCAGCAGGGGGGGGATCTACGAGCAGTACTTC. Translating gives CASRGGIYEQYF.